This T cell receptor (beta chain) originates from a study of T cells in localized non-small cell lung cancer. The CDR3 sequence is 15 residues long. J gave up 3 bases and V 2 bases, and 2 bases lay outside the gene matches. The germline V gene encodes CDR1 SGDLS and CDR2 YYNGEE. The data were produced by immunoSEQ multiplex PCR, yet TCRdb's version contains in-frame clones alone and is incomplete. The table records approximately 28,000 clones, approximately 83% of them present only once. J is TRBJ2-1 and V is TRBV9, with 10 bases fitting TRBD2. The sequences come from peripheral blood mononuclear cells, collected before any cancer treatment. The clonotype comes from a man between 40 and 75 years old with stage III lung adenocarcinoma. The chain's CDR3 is CASSVRLAGYNEQFF. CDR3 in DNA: TGTGCCAGCAGCGTTCGACTAGCGGGCTACAATGAGCAGTTCTTC.